This TCR beta chain is from a study of T cell repertoires in cytomegalovirus infection. Study details: Public TCR beta signatures marked donors with CMV infection and the matching HLA.

The CDR3 runs 17 residues. Per germline, CDR1 SGHTA and CDR2 FQGNSA. Trimming removed 2 bases at V and 0 bases at J, with 14 bases between. TCRdb re-analysed the reads in MiXCR, keeping a single row per CDR3 protein. In the table there are a few hundred thousand distinct CDR3 sequences, around a tenth of which are singletons. A note on this clonotype: The antigen is undetermined.

General study results and limits: Using cumulative public TCR beta family frequency, the authors identified those who carried CMV together with the relevant HLA. Dominating the ex vivo response were HLA-C-restricted CMV-specific TCR beta clonotypes.

The chain joins TRBV7-2 to TRBJ2-1; perhaps TRBD1 as D (6 bases). The receptor was derived from a human donor in good health (CMV status not recorded). Some clones in this sample may be carry-over from other donors' samples. Sequencing input: PBMCs. CDR3 nucleotide sequence: TGTGCCAGCAGCTTACCAATACAGGGACACTCCTACAATGAGCAGTTCTTC. Encoded protein: CASSLPIQGHSYNEQFF.